This T cell receptor (beta chain) was observed in a study of neurological immune-mediated disorders. Study observations and caveats: On phylogenetic grouping, the repertoires of 18 of 34 multiple sclerosis patients fell within one related-CDR3 cluster, constituting a possible signature.

Described time point: longitudinal time-point 1 (baseline). This clonotype was picked up many times. Its antigen is unknown. The V end was cut by 8 bases, the J end by 10 bases, with 15 bases between. The CDR3 spans 13 residues. Each CDR3 protein gets one entry after TCRdb re-called the 5' RACE reads with MiXCR. The sample comprises some 37,000 distinct CDR3 sequences, about 3.3% of which are singletons, and around 7.7% rests with the top ten. The genes are TRBV12-3 or TRBV12-4 and TRBJ1-6; possible D gene TRBD1, 5 bases. The sample comprised PBMCs. This sequence originates from a woman aged 55-70 years with multiple sclerosis. The CDR3 DNA reads TGTGCCAGCCAGGTGGGGGGGACCTCACCCCTCCACTTT. Translated, it gives CASQVGGTSPLHF.